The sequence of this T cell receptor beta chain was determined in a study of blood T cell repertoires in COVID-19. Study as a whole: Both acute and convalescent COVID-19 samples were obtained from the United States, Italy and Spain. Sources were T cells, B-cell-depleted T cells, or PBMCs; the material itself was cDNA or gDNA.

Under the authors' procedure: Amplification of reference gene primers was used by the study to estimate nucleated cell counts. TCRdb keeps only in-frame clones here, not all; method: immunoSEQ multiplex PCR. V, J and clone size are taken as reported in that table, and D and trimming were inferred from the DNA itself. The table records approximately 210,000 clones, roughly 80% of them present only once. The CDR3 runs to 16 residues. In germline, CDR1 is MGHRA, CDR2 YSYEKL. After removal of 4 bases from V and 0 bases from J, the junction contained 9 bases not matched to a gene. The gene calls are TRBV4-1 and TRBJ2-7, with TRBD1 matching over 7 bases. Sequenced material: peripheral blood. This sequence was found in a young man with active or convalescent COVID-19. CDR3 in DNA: TGCGCCAGCAGCCGGGACAGACAGGCTCCCTCCTACGAGCAGTACTTC. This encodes CASSRDRQAPSYEQYF.